This record concerns one T cell receptor beta chain sequence. The isolated RNA, all of it, was reverse transcribed, so expressed TCRB transcripts were what got sequenced. Method: immunoSEQ multiplex PCR; TCRdb's copy keeps in-frame clones and lacks some. The sample lists 140,000 or so clones; roughly 10% were seen once. This sample is drawn from a study of beta chain features in type 1 diabetes. This CDR3 region has 14 residues. The germline CDR1 and CDR2 sequences are SGHDT and YYEEEE. Trimming removed 2 bases at V and 3 bases at J, with 9 bases between. The V and J genes are TRBV5-6 and TRBJ1-5; no definite D call. Sequenced material: naive CD4+ T cells from blood. This clonotype was sampled from a man between 18 and 29 years old in good health. This CDR3 is CASSLVQDNQPQHF. CDR3 nucleotides: TGTGCCAGCAGCTTAGTCCAGGACAATCAGCCCCAGCATTTT.